A single sample is the source of the 13 T cell receptor beta chains below, sequenced in a study of Ad26.COV2.S vaccination and SARS-CoV-2 variants. This table comes from immunoSEQ multiplex PCR, and its TCRdb copy is limited to in-frame clones, with some not included. The sample carries roughly 380,000 clones, around 86% recorded once. This sample's treatment: roughly 20 received Ad26.COV2.S at low or high dose, single or two shots; about 5 received placebo; per-sample allocation not given. Material that was analyzed had been drawn on day 63 after the first vaccine or placebo injection. This specimen consisted of peripheral blood, obtained in a trial of Ad26.COV2.S vaccine versus placebo. Receptor source: a person aged 18-65 years who received the Ad26.COV2.S COVID-19 vaccine or a placebo.

The chain is built from TRBV5-1 and TRBJ1-2; maybe TRBD1 (6 bases). V was clipped by 4 bases and J by 3 bases, with 22 bases between them. The CDR3 loop spans 17 amino acids. Germline V gives CDR1 SGHRS, CDR2 YFSETQ. CDR3 in amino acids: CASSPGRTGKMDYGYTF. Written as DNA, the CDR3 is TGCGCCAGCAGCCCCGGGCGTACAGGGAAGATGGACTATGGCTACACCTTC. Full variable domain (missing parts from reference TRBV5-1 and TRBJ1-2): KAGVTQTPRYLIKTRGQQVTLSCSPISGHRSVSWYQQTPGQGLQFLFEYFSETQRNKGNFPGRFSGRQFSNSRSEMNVSTLELGDSALYLCASSPGRTGKMDYGYTFGSGTRLTVV.

The genes are TRBV7-9 and TRBJ2-1, with D possibly matching TRBD2 (7 bases). Germline lookup yields CDR1 SEHNR and CDR2 FQNEAQ (reference sequence). There are 15 residues in the CDR3. Trimming took 5 bases from V and 9 from J, leaving 20 bases between them. The CDR3 DNA follows: TGTGCCAGCAGCGTTCGCGGGGGCCTGGCCACTGAGCAGTTCTTC. The encoded protein is CASSVRGGLATEQFF.

The chain links TRBV7-2 to TRBJ1-4, with 9 bases fitting TRBD1. The CDR3 extends over 16 amino acids. V lost 4 bases and J lost 7; bases outside the gene matches: 10. Germline CDR1 SGHTA, CDR2 FQGNSA. CDR3 in DNA: TGTGCCAGCAGCTCGCAACCGACAGGGGGAGGTGAAAAACTGTTTTTT. As protein: CASSSQPTGGGEKLFF.

The chain is built from TRBV7-9 and TRBJ2-7; 10 bases are shared with TRBD1. J gave up 4 bases and V 3 bases, and 6 bases lay outside the gene matches. The CDR3 is made up of 15 amino acids. Germline CDR1 and CDR2: SEHNR and FQNEAQ (reference sequence). The CDR3 coding sequence is TGTGCCAGCAGCTTGAGACAGGGGGCTGAGTACGAGCAGTACTTC. Protein product: CASSLRQGAEYEQYF. Supplemented by reference TRBV7-9 and TRBJ2-7, the full variable domain reads DTGVSQNPRHKITKRGQNVTFRCDPISEHNRLYWYRQTLGQGPEFLTYFQNEAQLEKSRLLSDRFSAERPKGSFSTLEIQRTEQGDSAMYLCASSLRQGAEYEQYFGPGTRLTVT.

The rearrangement uses TRBV4-1 and TRBJ2-6; D gene unclear. Germline V gene lookup returns CDR1 MGHRA and CDR2 YSYEKL. The V end was cut by 1 base, the J end by 1 base, with 5 bases between. There are 15 residues in the CDR3. In DNA, the CDR3 is TGCGCCAGCAGCCAAGCCCTTTCTGGGGCCAACGTCCTGACTTTC. It is translated as CASSQALSGANVLTF.

Comment on this clone: Other nucleotide sequences in the sample specify the same CDR3. The chain uses TRBV7-2 and TRBJ1-5, with D possibly TRBD1 on 6 matching bases. The germline V gene encodes CDR1 SGHTA and CDR2 FQGNSA. V gave up 5 bases and J gave up 4 bases, with 9 bases separating them. CDR3 length: 13 amino acids. CDR3 sequence (DNA): TGTGCCAGCAGCGTTAGGGGGAATCAGCCCCAGCATTTT. This translates into CASSVRGNQPQHF.

The chain couples TRBV11-3 to TRBJ1-2; a possible D gene is TRBD1 (5 bases). V gave up 0 bases and J gave up 8 bases, with 10 bases separating them. Germline CDR1 and CDR2: SGHNT and YENEEA. This CDR3 has 13 amino acids. Here the CDR3 reads CASSLDSGEGYTF. CDR3 DNA: TGTGCCAGCAGCTTAGATTCGGGGGAAGGCTACACCTTC.

The V and J genes are TRBV5-1 and TRBJ1-1; D perhaps matches TRBD1 (6 bases). From germline, CDR1 is SGHRS and CDR2 YFSETQ. The CDR3 contains 16 residues. The germline V and J ends were trimmed by 0 bases and 6 bases, with 18 bases remaining between them. This chain's CDR3 is CASSLANTGLGAEAFF. The CDR3 nucleotides are TGCGCCAGCAGCTTGGCGAACACAGGGTTAGGGGCTGAAGCTTTCTTT.

The chain recombines TRBV7-9 with TRBJ2-5, with TRBD1 identical over 7 bases. Per the germline V gene, CDR1 is SEHNR and CDR2 is FQNEAQ (reference sequence). Germline trimming cut 4 bases from V and 3 bases from J; bases unmatched to any gene: 2. The length of the CDR3 is 13 residues. CDR3 in DNA: TGTGCCAGCAGCTCCGACAGGGAAGAGACCCAGTACTTC. It is translated as CASSSDREETQYF.

The chain couples TRBV7-2 to TRBJ2-7; TRBD1 agrees at 10 bases. V lost 5 bases, J lost 6 bases, and 10 bases stayed unmatched. The CDR3 loop spans 15 amino acids. Germline values: CDR1 SGHTA, CDR2 FQGNSA. The CDR3 DNA follows: TGTGCCAGCAGCCCGCGTCGACAGGGGGCAGGCGAGCAGTACTTC. This translates into CASSPRRQGAGEQYF.

The chain combines TRBV6-5 with TRBJ1-2, with unresolved D. The ends were cut back, 6 bases at V and 6 bases at J, with 11 bases in the middle. The CDR3 has 12 residues. Germline V gene data show CDR1 as MNHEY and CDR2 as SVGAGI. CDR3 region: CASRTRRNGYTF. For the CDR3, the DNA is TGTGCCAGCAGAACACGGCGGAATGGCTACACCTTC.

The rearrangement joins TRBV6-5 to TRBJ1-3, with D unclear. Germline-derived CDR1 and CDR2 are MNHEY and SVGAGI. The CDR3 extends over 14 amino acids. V lost 6 bases and J lost 0, with 9 bases in between. The CDR3 sequence: CASRPSFSGNTIYF. CDR3 bases: TGTGCCAGCAGGCCCTCATTCTCTGGAAACACCATATATTTT.

This chain uses TRBV4-3 with TRBJ1-2; TRBD1 matches at 7 bases. CDR1 is LGHNA, CDR2 YSLEER, per germline. Trimming at V came to 1 base and at J to 8 bases, leaving 10 bases not matched to a gene. This CDR3 is built from 15 residues. The CDR3 here is CASSQVGGAIGGYTF. In DNA form, the CDR3 reads TGCGCCAGCAGCCAAGTAGGGGGCGCCATCGGGGGCTACACCTTC.